Listed below are T cell receptor beta chains from one sample, sequenced in a study of PD-1 blockade in classical Hodgkin lymphoma. Method: immunoSEQ multiplex PCR; TCRdb's copy keeps in-frame clones and lacks some. Here the sample spans about 27,000 clones, about four fifths being singletons. Material: peripheral blood mononuclear cells (PBMCs), obtained before the second cycle of nivolumab. These receptor sequences come from a human donor with classical Hodgkin lymphoma. CDR3s include the opening cysteine and the closing phenylalanine or tryptophan. A D gene is named only where the DNA matches it firmly. Some rows have no size entry. The others give once, few or many, or a class for an expanded clone.

-	TRBJ2-6	-	TRBV30	CAWRSSGANVLTF	TGTGCCTGGAGGAGCTCTGGGGCCAACGTCCTGACTTTC
-	TRBJ2-7	few	TRBV28	CASSRHELREQYF	TGTGCCAGCAGTCGTCATGAGCTACGAGAACAGTACTTC
TRBD1	TRBJ1-2	-	TRBV6-6	CASNPGQGNYGYTF	TGTGCCAGCAACCCGGGACAGGGAAACTATGGCTACACCTTC
TRBD1	TRBJ2-5	few	TRBV5-4	CASSRGAGTGIQETQYF	TGTGCCAGCAGCCGAGGGGCCGGGACAGGGATCCAAGAGACCCAGTACTTC
-	TRBJ1-6	-	TRBV12-5	CASGLEPRTPLHF	TGTGCTAGTGGTTTGGAACCGAGGACACCCCTCCACTTT
-	TRBJ2-2	few	TRBV29-1	CSVVRQSTGELFF	TGCAGCGTTGTTCGACAGAGTACCGGGGAGCTGTTTTTT
TRBD1	TRBJ2-5	-	TRBV11-1	CASSSGQGWQETQYF	TGTGCCAGCAGCTCAGGACAGGGGTGGCAAGAGACCCAGTACTTC
TRBD2	TRBJ2-5	-	TRBV10-3	CAIRTSGTLQETQYF	TGTGCCATACGGACTAGCGGGACACTCCAAGAGACCCAGTACTTC
TRBD1	TRBJ1-2	once	TRBV6-5	CASSYSTGQGDGYTF	TGTGCCAGCAGTTACTCAACGGGACAGGGAGATGGCTACACCTTC
-	TRBJ2-3	-	TRBV21-1	CASSKSYRVWDADTQYF	TGTGCCAGCAGCAAAAGTTACAGGGTTTGGGACGCAGATACGCAGTATTTT
-	TRBJ1-2	-	TRBV7-6	CASSLDSGAGGYTF	TGTGCCAGCAGCTTAGATTCGGGGGCAGGCGGCTACACCTTC
-	TRBJ2-5	-	TRBV11-2	CASGGQETQYF	TGTGCCTCTGGGGGTCAAGAGACCCAGTACTTC
-	TRBJ1-3	-	TRBV30	CAWSTGSGNTIYF	TGTGCCTGGAGTACGGGATCTGGAAACACCATATATTTT
-	TRBJ1-2	-	TRBV10-3	CAITRDGGGGDGYTF	TGTGCCATCACCCGGGACGGGGGAGGAGGGGATGGCTACACCTTC
TRBD1	TRBJ1-1	-	TRBV7-3	CASSRDSWTEAFF	TGTGCCAGCAGCCGGGACAGTTGGACTGAAGCTTTCTTT
-	TRBJ2-7	-	TRBV7-9	CASSLSYEQYF	TGTGCCAGCAGCTTGTCCTACGAGCAGTACTTC
-	TRBJ1-6	once	TRBV4-2	CASSQEHSSYNSPLHF	TGTGCCAGCAGCCAAGAACATAGCTCCTATAATTCACCCCTCCACTTT
-	TRBJ1-1	-	TRBV18	CASSPGTSHTEAFF	TGTGCCAGCTCACCTGGAACATCTCACACTGAAGCTTTCTTT
TRBD2	TRBJ2-2	-	TRBV11-2	CASSIRSGGQNTGELFF	TGTGCCAGCAGCATTCGCAGCGGGGGTCAGAACACCGGGGAGCTGTTTTTT
-	TRBJ1-2	-	TRBV10-3	CAISATDYGYTF	TGTGCCATCAGTGCGACAGACTATGGCTACACCTTC
TRBD1	TRBJ1-2	-	TRBV18	CASSRKGTGFDGYTF	TGTGCCAGCTCACGTAAAGGGACAGGGTTTGACGGCTACACCTTC
-	TRBJ1-1	-	TRBV2	CASSVGRDTEAFF	TGTGCCAGCAGTGTGGGTCGGGACACTGAAGCTTTCTTT
-	TRBJ2-3	-	TRBV11-2	CASSLTPGSTDTQYF	TGTGCCAGCAGCTTAACCCCGGGCAGCACAGATACGCAGTATTTT
TRBD1	TRBJ2-1	-	TRBV18	CASSETGVSNEQFF	TGTGCCAGCTCAGAGACAGGGGTAAGCAATGAGCAGTTCTTC
-	TRBJ1-5	-	TRBV7-2	CASSLGDQSQHF	TGTGCCAGCAGCTTAGGGGATCAGTCCCAGCATTTT
-	TRBJ2-3	-	TRBV27	CASSLKIPQGWITDTQYF	TGTGCCAGCAGTTTAAAAATTCCTCAGGGTTGGATCACAGATACGCAGTATTTT
TRBD1	TRBJ1-2	-	TRBV23-1	CASSQLDRGPNYGYTF	TGCGCCAGCAGTCAATTGGACAGGGGCCCTAACTATGGCTACACCTTC
-	TRBJ1-5	-	TRBV7-2	CASSLDVGGNQPQHF	TGTGCCAGCAGCCTAGATGTCGGAGGGAATCAGCCCCAGCATTTT
-	TRBJ1-1	few	TRBV5-4	CACWLNTEAFF	TGTGCCTGTTGGTTGAACACTGAAGCTTTCTTT
TRBD1	TRBJ2-2	-	TRBV10-3	CAIQGAGTGELFF	TGTGCCATACAGGGGGCCGGGACCGGGGAGCTGTTTTTT
-	TRBJ1-1	medium-sized	TRBV4-1	CASSQDHGQMNTEAFF	TGCGCCAGCAGCCAAGATCACGGACAAATGAACACTGAAGCTTTCTTT
-	TRBJ2-3	few	TRBV5-4	CASSKEWQGPDTQYF	TGTGCCAGCAGCAAGGAATGGCAGGGACCAGATACGCAGTATTTT
-	TRBJ1-5	-	TRBV23-1	CASSQGRAGQPQHF	TGCGCCAGCAGTCAAGGGCGGGCGGGTCAGCCCCAGCATTTT
-	TRBJ2-3	once	TRBV7-3	CASSPVPTDTQYF	TGTGCCAGCAGCCCTGTGCCGACAGATACGCAGTATTTT
-	TRBJ2-5	-	TRBV6-5	CASSYPEQETQYF	TGTGCCAGCAGTTACCCAGAGCAAGAGACCCAGTACTTC
-	TRBJ2-5	few	TRBV27	CASRRGQGRETQYF	TGTGCCAGCAGGAGGGGTCAGGGTCGAGAGACCCAGTACTTC